Shown below are 20 T cell receptor beta chains from a single sample sequenced in a study of CD8+ T cells in alopecia areata. cDNA serving as the sequencing template came from extracted, reverse transcribed RNA. TCRdb keeps only in-frame clones here, not all; method: immunoSEQ multiplex PCR. This repertoire shows 200,000 or so clones, 50% to 60% found once; its top ten account for just over 0.45%. The sample here was CD4+ T cells sorted from blood, taken at week 0. Receptor source: a human donor with alopecia areata.

V is TRBV30 and J is TRBJ1-4; the D gene is possibly TRBD1 (5 bases). The CDR3 covers 14 residues. Between the trimmed V and J ends, which lost 2 bases and 3 bases, there was a span of 10 bases. Germline V gives CDR1 GTSNPN, CDR2 SVGIG (reference sequence). The CDR3 DNA is TGTGCCTGGAGTCTACAGGTCCCTAATGAAAAACTGTTTTTT. This gives the protein CAWSLQVPNEKLFF.

The table lists this clone with a few counts. The chain combines TRBV5-6 with TRBJ1-3; D is ambiguous. CDR1 is SGHDT, CDR2 YYEEEE, per germline. The CDR3 has 12 residues. V lost 7 bases and J lost 1, with 6 bases in between. CDR3 DNA sequence: TGTGCCAGCGGGCGTTCTGGAAACACCATATATTTT. It yields the protein CASGRSGNTIYF.

This clone was seen once. The chain combines TRBV25-1 with TRBJ1-4; D is unclear. The CDR3 is 15 residues long. Germline V CDR1 and CDR2: MGHDK, SYGVNS. Trimming left V 3 bases short and J 0 bases short, with 8 bases between. The CDR3 DNA reads TGTGCCAGCAGTGACAGCTTCGCAACTAATGAAAAACTGTTTTTT. This gives the protein CASSDSFATNEKLFF.

The chain uses TRBV6-5 and TRBJ1-1; 7 bases align to TRBD1. Germline loops: CDR1 MNHEY, CDR2 SVGAGI. This CDR3 is built from 15 residues. V shed 4 bases and J 4 bases; nucleotides not matched to a gene: 9. The CDR3 loop is CASSWGRQGSTEAFF. In DNA form, the CDR3 reads TGTGCCAGCAGTTGGGGCCGACAGGGAAGCACTGAAGCTTTCTTT.

The chain couples TRBV23-1 to TRBJ1-6; 7 positions agree with TRBD1. TRBV23-1 is reported as an ORF; its role is uncertain. V shed 8 bases, J shed 11 bases, and the junction held 6 bases outside the gene matches. There are 12 residues in the CDR3. The CDR3 protein is CASDREVTPLHF. The CDR3 DNA reads TGCGCCAGCGACAGGGAGGTGACACCCCTCCACTTT.

The genes are TRBV28 and TRBJ2-7, with D possibly TRBD1 on 7 matching bases. CDR3 length equals 13 residues. Trimming pared 7 bases from V and 3 bases from J, leaving 13 bases between. From germline, CDR1 is MDHEN and CDR2 SYDVKM. In nucleotides, the CDR3 is TGTGCCAGCACCCAGGGGGGCCTCTACGAGCAGTACTTC. Protein: CASTQGGLYEQYF.

The chain links TRBV2 to TRBJ2-3; a possible D gene is TRBD2 (6 bases). V shed 6 bases and J shed 1 base, with 17 bases lying between them. From germline, CDR1 is SNHLY and CDR2 FYNNEI. The CDR3 spans 16 residues. The CDR3 sequence: CASSQEGTLRTDTQYF. CDR3 nucleotide sequence: TGTGCCAGCAGCCAGGAGGGAACCCTGCGCACAGATACGCAGTATTTT.

The gene calls are TRBV19 and TRBJ2-7; 7 bases are shared with TRBD2. V dropped 5 bases and J dropped 6; count of bases not matched to a gene: 10. The V gene's germline CDR1 is LNHDA and CDR2 SQIVND (reference sequence). The length of the CDR3 is 14 residues. CDR3 protein: CASSQGRGRGEQYF. Here the CDR3 DNA reads TGTGCCAGTAGTCAGGGTCGCGGGAGAGGCGAGCAGTACTTC.

There are a few counts of this clone. The CDR3 loop reads CSVRGQYQETQYF. The CDR3 nucleotides are TGCAGCGTTAGGGGACAGTACCAAGAGACCCAGTACTTC. The chain couples TRBV29-1 to TRBJ2-5; 7 bases map to TRBD1. CDR1 is SQVTM, CDR2 ANQGSEA, per germline. Germline trimming cut 5 bases from V and 0 bases from J; bases unmatched to any gene: 3. The CDR3 is 13 residues long.

V gene TRBV11-2 combines with J gene TRBJ2-1, with 10 positions matching TRBD2. The CDR3 consists of 15 residues. V shed 5 bases, J shed 6 bases, and the junction held 7 bases outside the gene matches. Germline assignment: CDR1 SGHAT and CDR2 FQNNGV. The CDR3 here is CASSRTGLAANEQFF. As DNA, the CDR3 is TGTGCCAGCAGCCGGACAGGACTAGCGGCCAATGAGCAGTTCTTC.

This clone was detected only a few times. The gene calls are TRBV18 and TRBJ2-5; no firm D call. This CDR3 is 13 amino acids long. V was shortened by 0 bases and J by 5 bases, with 7 bases between the two germline ends. Looked up from germline, CDR1 is KGHSH and CDR2 is LQKENI. CDR3 residues: CASSPPGLETQYF. In nucleotides, the CDR3 is TGTGCCAGCTCACCACCGGGTTTGGAGACCCAGTACTTC.

The table lists this clone with a few counts. This chain connects TRBV30 to TRBJ1-4; no firm D call. This CDR3 is built from 12 residues. In germline, CDR1 is GTSNPN, CDR2 SVGIG (reference sequence). V lost 3 bases and J lost 8, with 10 bases in between. The CDR3 DNA follows: TGTGCCTGGAGCACCGGGATGGAAAAACTGTTTTTT. Its protein product is CAWSTGMEKLFF.

This chain uses TRBV3-1 (or the pseudogene TRBV3-2) with TRBJ1-1, with TRBD1 as a possible D gene (6 bases). This CDR3 has 9 amino acids. The ends were cut back, 8 bases at V and 12 bases at J, with 10 bases in the middle. Per germline, CDR1 LGHDT and CDR2 YNNKEL (reference sequence). The CDR3: CASGTGSFF. In DNA, the CDR3 is TGTGCCAGCGGTACAGGGTCTTTCTTT.

The chain recombines TRBV6-1 with TRBJ2-5, with D possibly TRBD2 on 5 matching bases. The CDR3 runs to 14 residues. V lost 5 bases and J 4 bases, leaving 14 bases between the germline ends. The germline CDR1 and CDR2 sequences are MNHNS and SASEGT. CDR3: CASSRGLPRETQYF. For the CDR3, the DNA is TGTGCCAGCAGTAGAGGGCTACCTAGAGAGACCCAGTACTTC.

This clone was counted between two and nine times. CDR3 protein: CASSSHRTSGGLGEQFF. CDR3 coding DNA: TGTGCCAGCAGCTCCCACCGGACTAGCGGAGGCCTAGGTGAGCAGTTCTTC. The rearrangement joins TRBV7-9 to TRBJ2-1, with 10 bases identical to TRBD2. This CDR3 is built from 17 residues. Losses at the gene ends were 4 bases for V and 9 bases for J; bases not matched to a gene: 15. Germline V gives CDR1 SEHNR, CDR2 FQNEAQ (reference sequence).

The chain couples TRBV27 to TRBJ1-1; 9 nucleotides align to TRBD1. The V gene's germline CDR1 is MNHEY and CDR2 SMNVEV (reference sequence). J lost 1 base, V lost 2 bases, and 8 bases had no gene match. The CDR3 is 17 amino acids. The DNA of the CDR3 is TGTGCCAGCAGTTTAACCCACCGGGACAGGGCGAACACTGAAGCTTTCTTT. Protein: CASSLTHRDRANTEAFF.

This rearrangement joins TRBV5-1 to TRBJ1-2; TRBD1 matches 8 bases. Germline CDR1 SGHRS, CDR2 YFSETQ. The length of the CDR3 is 15 residues. The V and J ends lost 0 bases and 4 bases, in that order; junction bases with no gene match: 5. CDR3 loop: CASSLARTGSYGYTF. The CDR3 DNA sequence: TGCGCCAGCAGCTTGGCCAGGACAGGGAGCTATGGCTACACCTTC.

This chain uses TRBV5-1 with TRBJ2-3; TRBD2 matches 8 bases. V was pared by 0 bases and J by 7 bases, with 16 bases of the junction left unmatched. The CDR3 contains 18 residues. Germline V gene sequence: CDR1 SGHRS, CDR2 YFSETQ. Written as DNA, the CDR3 is TGCGCCAGCAGCTTGGGCCCCGAGGGACTAGGTCCCTGGAATACGCAGTATTTT. Protein: CASSLGPEGLGPWNTQYF.

This clone has a handful of counts. The chain combines TRBV7-9 with TRBJ1-4, with D tentatively TRBD1 (5 bases). CDR1 and CDR2 from the germline V gene are SEHNR and FQNEAQ (reference sequence). The CDR3 loop spans 15 amino acids. V gave up 5 bases and J gave up 6 bases, with 16 bases separating them. For the CDR3, the DNA is TGTGCCAGCAGCGCCTCCGGGACCGTCTATGAAAAACTGTTTTTT. Amino acid sequence: CASSASGTVYEKLFF. The whole variable domain, filled in from reference TRBV7-9 and TRBJ1-4, reads DTGVSQNPRHKITKRGQNVTFRCDPISEHNRLYWYRQTLGQGPEFLTYFQNEAQLEKSRLLSDRFSAERPKGSFSTLEIQRTEQGDSAMYLCASSASGTVYEKLFFGSGTQLSVL.

The V call is TRBV7-8, the J call TRBJ2-1, with D unclear. V gave up 5 bases and J gave up 4 bases, with 12 bases separating them. Germline CDR1 and CDR2: SGHVS and FQNEAQ. The length of the CDR3 is 14 residues. The CDR3 sequence: CASSIVMGYNEQFF. CDR3 in DNA: TGTGCCAGCAGCATCGTGATGGGGTACAATGAGCAGTTCTTC. Variable domain in full (rest from reference TRBV7-8 and TRBJ2-1): GAGVSQSPRYKVAKRGQDVALRCDPISGHVSLFWYQQALGQGPEFLTYFQNEAQLDKSGLPSDRFFAERPEGSVSTLKIQRTQQEDSAVYLCASSIVMGYNEQFFGPGTRLTVL.